The clone carrying this T cell receptor (beta chain) was counted a few times. Its specificity is unknown. This sample was included in a study of vaccination and CD4 T cells after COVID-19. Study-wide context: Testing by nasal swab PCR showed convalescent patients to be SARS-CoV-2 positive; under ten were mild and one was severe. Regarding the study as a whole: The great majority, 304 of 307 vaccine-specific clones, proved spike mono-reactive in convalescent patients.

The V end lost 0 bases, the J end lost 6 bases, and 10 bases lay between the germline ends. The CDR3 consists of 14 residues. The germline gives CDR1 SGHVS, CDR2 FNYEAQ. The sample's treatment: roughly ten-day PBMC culture with coronavirus spike peptide pools or control peptides (ViraFEST assay). ViraFEST relied on peptide pools to expand antigen-specific T cells; the TCRs were sequenced afterward. Dates of positive PCR ran from March to December 2020, before US Alpha, Beta and Delta variants. With the Oncomine TCR Beta short-read assay, DNA from cultured CD4+ T cells was sequenced. TCRdb passed the PCR reads through MiXCR, listing each CDR3 protein once. The data show 15,000 to 20,000 distinct CDR3 sequences, with about 60% seen just once and more than 10% held by the top ten.

The V call is TRBV7-6, the J call TRBJ2-3; no clear D gene. Sequencing input: CD4+ T cells from blood, cultured in vitro. The receptor's source is a human donor who had recovered from COVID-19. Written as DNA, the CDR3 is TGTGCCAGCAGCTTAGCGGCTAACGTGGATACGCAGTATTTT. As protein: CASSLAANVDTQYF.